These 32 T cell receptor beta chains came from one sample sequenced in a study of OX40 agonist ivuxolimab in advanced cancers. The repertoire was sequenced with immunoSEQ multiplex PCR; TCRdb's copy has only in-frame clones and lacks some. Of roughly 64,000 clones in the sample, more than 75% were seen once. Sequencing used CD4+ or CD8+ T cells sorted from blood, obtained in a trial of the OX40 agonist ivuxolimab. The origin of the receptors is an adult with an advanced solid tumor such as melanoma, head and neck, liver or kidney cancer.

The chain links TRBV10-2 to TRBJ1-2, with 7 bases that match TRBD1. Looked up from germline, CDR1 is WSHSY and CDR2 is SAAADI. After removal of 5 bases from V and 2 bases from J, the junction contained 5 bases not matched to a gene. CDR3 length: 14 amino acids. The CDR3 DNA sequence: TGCGCCAGCAGTAAAAGACAGGGCAACTATGGCTACACCTTC. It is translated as CASSKRQGNYGYTF.

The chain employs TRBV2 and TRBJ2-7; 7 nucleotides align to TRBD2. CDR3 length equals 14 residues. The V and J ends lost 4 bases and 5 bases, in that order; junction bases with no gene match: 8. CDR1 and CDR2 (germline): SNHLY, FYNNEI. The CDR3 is CASSVVAGSDEQYF. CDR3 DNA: TGTGCCAGCAGTGTGGTAGCGGGTTCGGACGAGCAGTACTTC.

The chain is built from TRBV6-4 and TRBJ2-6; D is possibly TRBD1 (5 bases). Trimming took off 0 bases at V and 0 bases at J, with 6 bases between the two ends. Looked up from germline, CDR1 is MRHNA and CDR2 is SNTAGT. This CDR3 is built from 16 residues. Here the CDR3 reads CASSDSGASGANVLTF. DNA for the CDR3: TGTGCCAGCAGTGACTCAGGGGCCTCTGGGGCCAACGTCCTGACTTTC.

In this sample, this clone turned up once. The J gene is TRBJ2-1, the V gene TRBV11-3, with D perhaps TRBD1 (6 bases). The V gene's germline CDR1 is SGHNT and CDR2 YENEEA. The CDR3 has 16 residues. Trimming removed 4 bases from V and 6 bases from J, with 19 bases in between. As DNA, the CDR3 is TGTGCCAGCAGCTGGGCCCCAGGACAGCATCCCAATGAGCAGTTCTTC. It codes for CASSWAPGQHPNEQFF. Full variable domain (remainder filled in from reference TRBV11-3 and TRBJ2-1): EAGVVQSPRYKIIEKKQPVAFWCNPISGHNTLYWYLQNLGQGPELLIRYENEEAVDDSQLPKDRFSAERLKGVDSTLKIQPAELGDSAVYLCASSWAPGQHPNEQFFGPGTRLTVL.

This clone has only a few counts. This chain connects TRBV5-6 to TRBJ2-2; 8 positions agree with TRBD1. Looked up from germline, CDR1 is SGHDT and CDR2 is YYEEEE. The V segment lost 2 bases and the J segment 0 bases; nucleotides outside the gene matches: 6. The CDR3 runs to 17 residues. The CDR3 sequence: CASSLLGQGANTGELFF. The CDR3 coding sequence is TGTGCCAGCAGCTTACTAGGACAGGGAGCGAACACCGGGGAGCTGTTTTTT.

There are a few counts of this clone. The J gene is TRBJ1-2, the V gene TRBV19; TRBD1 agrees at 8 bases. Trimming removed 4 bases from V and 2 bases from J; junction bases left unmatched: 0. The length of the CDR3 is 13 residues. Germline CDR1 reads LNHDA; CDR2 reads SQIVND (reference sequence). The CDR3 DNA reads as TGTGCCAGTAGTAGGGACAGGAACTATGGCTACACCTTC. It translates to CASSRDRNYGYTF. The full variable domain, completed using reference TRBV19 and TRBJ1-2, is DGGITQSPKYLFRKEGQNVTLSCEQNLNHDAMYWYRQDPGQGLRLIYYSQIVNDFQKGDIAEGYSVSREKKESFPLTVTSAQKNPTAFYLCASSRDRNYGYTFGSGTRLTVV.

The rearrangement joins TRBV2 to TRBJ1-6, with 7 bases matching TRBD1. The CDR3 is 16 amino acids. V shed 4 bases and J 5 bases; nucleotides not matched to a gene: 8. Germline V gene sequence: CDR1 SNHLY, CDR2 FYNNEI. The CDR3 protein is CASSALGTENNSPLHF. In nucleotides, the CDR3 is TGTGCCAGCAGTGCCCTGGGGACAGAAAATAATTCACCCCTCCACTTT. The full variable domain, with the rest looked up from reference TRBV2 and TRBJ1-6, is EPEVTQTPSHQVTQMGQEVILRCVPISNHLYFYWYRQILGQKVEFLVSFYNNEISEKSEIFDDQFSVERPDGSNFTLKIRSTKLEDSAMYFCASSALGTENNSPLHFGNGTRLTVT.

The CDR3 DNA sequence: TGTGCCAGCAGCTTGGCGGCTTCCGAGTTAGATGAGCAGTTCTTC. As protein: CASSLAASELDEQFF. The chain carries TRBV5-4 and TRBJ2-1; D ambiguous. Germline V gene lookup returns CDR1 SGHNT and CDR2 YYREEE (reference sequence). The CDR3 spans 15 residues. Trimming removed 0 bases from V and 8 bases from J, with 15 bases in between.

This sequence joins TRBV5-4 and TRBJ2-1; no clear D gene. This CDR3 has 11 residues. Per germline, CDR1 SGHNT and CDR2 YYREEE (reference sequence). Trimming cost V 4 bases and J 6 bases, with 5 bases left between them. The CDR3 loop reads CASSLINEQFF. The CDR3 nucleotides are TGTGCCAGCAGCCTGATCAATGAGCAGTTCTTC.

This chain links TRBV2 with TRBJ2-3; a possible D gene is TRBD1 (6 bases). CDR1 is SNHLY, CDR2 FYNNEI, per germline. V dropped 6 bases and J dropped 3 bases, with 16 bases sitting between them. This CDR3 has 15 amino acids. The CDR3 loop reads CASSYETGRTDTQYF. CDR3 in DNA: TGTGCCAGCAGCTATGAAACAGGGAGAACAGATACGCAGTATTTT.

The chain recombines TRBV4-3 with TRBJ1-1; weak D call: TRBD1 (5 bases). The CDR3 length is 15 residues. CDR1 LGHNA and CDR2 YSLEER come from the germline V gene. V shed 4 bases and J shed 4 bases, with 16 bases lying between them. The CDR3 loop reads CASSRPGRGVTEAFF. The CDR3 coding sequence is TGCGCCAGCAGCCGCCCGGGCAGAGGGGTCACTGAAGCTTTCTTT.

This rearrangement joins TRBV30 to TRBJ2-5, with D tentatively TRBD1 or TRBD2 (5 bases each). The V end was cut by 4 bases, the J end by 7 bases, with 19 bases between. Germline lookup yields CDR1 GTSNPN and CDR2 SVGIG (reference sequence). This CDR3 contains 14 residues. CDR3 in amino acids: CAWTPGTGVATQYF. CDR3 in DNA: TGTGCCTGGACTCCCGGGACGGGCGTCGCGACCCAGTACTTC. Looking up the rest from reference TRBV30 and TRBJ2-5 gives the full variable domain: SQTIHQWPATLVQPVGSPLSLECTVEGTSNPNLYWYRQAAGRGLQLLFYSVGIGQISSEVPQNLSASRPQDRQFILSSKKLLLSDSGFYLCAWTPGTGVATQYFGPGTRLLVL.

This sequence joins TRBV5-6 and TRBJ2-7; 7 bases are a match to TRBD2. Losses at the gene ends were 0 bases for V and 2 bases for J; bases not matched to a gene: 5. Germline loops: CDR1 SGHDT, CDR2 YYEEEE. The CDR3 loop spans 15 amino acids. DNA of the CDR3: TGTGCCAGCAGCTTGGTGGCGGGAGTTACCTACGAGCAGTACTTC. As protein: CASSLVAGVTYEQYF.

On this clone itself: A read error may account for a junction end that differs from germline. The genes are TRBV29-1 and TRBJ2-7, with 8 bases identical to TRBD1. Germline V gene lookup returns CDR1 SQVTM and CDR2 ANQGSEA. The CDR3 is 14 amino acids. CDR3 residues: CSVEGQGGFREQYF. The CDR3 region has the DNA TGCAGCGTCGAAGGACAGGGTGGATTTCGCGAGCAGTACTTC.

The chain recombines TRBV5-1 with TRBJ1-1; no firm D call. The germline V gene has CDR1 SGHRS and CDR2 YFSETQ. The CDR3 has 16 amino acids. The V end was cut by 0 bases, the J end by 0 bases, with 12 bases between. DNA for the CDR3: TGCGCCAGCAGCTTGGTAGGAGGAGCAATGAACACTGAAGCTTTCTTT. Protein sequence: CASSLVGGAMNTEAFF. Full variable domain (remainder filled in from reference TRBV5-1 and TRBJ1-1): KAGVTQTPRYLIKTRGQQVTLSCSPISGHRSVSWYQQTPGQGLQFLFEYFSETQRNKGNFPGRFSGRQFSNSRSEMNVSTLELGDSALYLCASSLVGGAMNTEAFFGQGTRLTVV.

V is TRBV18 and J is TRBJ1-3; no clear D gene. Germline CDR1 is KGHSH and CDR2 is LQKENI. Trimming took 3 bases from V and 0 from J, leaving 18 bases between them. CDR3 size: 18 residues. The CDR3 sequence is CASSPSRQSFDSGNTIYF. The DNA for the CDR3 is TGTGCCAGCTCACCTTCGAGGCAGAGCTTCGACTCTGGAAACACCATATATTTT.

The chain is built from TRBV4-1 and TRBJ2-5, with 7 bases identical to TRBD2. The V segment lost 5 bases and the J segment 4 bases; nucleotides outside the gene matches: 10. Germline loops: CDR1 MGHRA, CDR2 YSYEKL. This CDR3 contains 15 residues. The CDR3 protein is CASSVAAGVAETQYF. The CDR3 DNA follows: TGCGCCAGCAGCGTAGCCGCGGGAGTGGCAGAGACCCAGTACTTC.

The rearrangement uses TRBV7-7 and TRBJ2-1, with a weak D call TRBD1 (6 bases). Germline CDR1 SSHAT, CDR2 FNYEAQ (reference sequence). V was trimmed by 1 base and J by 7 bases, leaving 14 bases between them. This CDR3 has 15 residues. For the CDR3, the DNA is TGTGCCAGCAGCTTAGGTACCGACAGGAGTAATGAGCAGTTCTTC. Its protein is CASSLGTDRSNEQFF.

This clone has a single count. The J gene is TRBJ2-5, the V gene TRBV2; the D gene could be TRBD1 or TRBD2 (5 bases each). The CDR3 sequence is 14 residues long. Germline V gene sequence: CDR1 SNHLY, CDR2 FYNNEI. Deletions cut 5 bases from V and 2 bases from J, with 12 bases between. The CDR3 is CASSRGGRQETQYF. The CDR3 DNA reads TGTGCCAGCAGTCGGGGCGGGCGGCAAGAGACCCAGTACTTC.

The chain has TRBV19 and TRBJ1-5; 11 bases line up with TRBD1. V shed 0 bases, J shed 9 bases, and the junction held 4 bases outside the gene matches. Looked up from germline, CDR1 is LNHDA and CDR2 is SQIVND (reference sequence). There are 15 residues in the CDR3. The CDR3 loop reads CASSIEGQGARPQHF. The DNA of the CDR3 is TGTGCCAGTAGTATAGAAGGACAGGGGGCGAGGCCCCAGCATTTT.

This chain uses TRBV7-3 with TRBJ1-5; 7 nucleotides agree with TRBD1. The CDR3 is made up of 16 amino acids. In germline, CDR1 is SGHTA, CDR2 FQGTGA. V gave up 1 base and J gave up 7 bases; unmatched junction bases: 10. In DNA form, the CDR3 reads TGTGCCAGCAGCTTAAATAAGACAGGGAGTCGACAGCCCCAGCATTTT. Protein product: CASSLNKTGSRQPQHF. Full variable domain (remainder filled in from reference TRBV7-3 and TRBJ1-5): GAGVSQTPSNKVTEKGKYVELRCDPISGHTALYWYRQSLGQGPEFLIYFQGTGAADDSGLPNDRFFAVRPEGSVSTLKIQRTERGDSAVYLCASSLNKTGSRQPQHFGDGTRLSIL.

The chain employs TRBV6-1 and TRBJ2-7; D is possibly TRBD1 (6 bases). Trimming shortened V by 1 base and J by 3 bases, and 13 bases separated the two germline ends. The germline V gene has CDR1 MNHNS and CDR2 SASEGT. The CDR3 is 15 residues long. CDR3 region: CASSEGQATLYEQYF. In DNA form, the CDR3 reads TGTGCCAGCAGTGAAGGACAGGCCACCCTCTACGAGCAGTACTTC.

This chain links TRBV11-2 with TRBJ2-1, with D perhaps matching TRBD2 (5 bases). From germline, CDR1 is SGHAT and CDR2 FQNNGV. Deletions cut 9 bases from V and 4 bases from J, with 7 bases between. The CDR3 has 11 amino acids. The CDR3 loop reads CASGGYNEQFF. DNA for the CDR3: TGTGCCAGTGGAGGTTACAATGAGCAGTTCTTC.

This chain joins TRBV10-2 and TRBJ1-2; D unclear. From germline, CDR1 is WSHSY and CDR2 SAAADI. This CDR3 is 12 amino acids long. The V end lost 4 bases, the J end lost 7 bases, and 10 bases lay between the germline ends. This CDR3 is CASSASTGGYTF. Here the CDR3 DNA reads TGCGCCAGCAGTGCGAGTACGGGTGGCTACACCTTC.

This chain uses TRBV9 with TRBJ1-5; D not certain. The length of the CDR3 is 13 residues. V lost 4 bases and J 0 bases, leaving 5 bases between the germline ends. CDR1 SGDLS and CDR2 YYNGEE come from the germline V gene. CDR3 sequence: CASSLSSNQPQHF. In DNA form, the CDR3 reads TGTGCCAGCAGCTTAAGTAGCAATCAGCCCCAGCATTTT.

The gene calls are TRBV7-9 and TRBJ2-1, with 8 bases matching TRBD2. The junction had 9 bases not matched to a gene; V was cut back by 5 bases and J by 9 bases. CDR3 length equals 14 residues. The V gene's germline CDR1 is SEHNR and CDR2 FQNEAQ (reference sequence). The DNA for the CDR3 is TGTGCCAGCAGCCGACTAGCGACCTCCACTGAGCAGTTCTTC. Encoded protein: CASSRLATSTEQFF.

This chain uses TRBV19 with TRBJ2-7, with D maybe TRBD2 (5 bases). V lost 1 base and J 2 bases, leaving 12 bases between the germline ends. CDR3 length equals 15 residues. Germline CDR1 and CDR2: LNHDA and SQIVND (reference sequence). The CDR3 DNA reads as TGTGCCAGTAGTATAGTTGCGGGTACCCCCTACGAGCAGTACTTC. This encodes CASSIVAGTPYEQYF.

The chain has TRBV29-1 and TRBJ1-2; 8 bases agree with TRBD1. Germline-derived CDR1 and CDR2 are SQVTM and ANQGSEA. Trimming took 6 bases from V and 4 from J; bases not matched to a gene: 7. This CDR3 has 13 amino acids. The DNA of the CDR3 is TGCAGCGTCGGACAGGGAGGAGGCTATGGCTACACCTTC. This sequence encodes CSVGQGGGYGYTF.

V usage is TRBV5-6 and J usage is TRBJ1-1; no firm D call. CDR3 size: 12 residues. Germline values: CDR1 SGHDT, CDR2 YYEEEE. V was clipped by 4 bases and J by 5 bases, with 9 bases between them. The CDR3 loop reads CASSGGVTEAFF. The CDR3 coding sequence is TGTGCCAGCAGCGGCGGGGTGACTGAAGCTTTCTTT.

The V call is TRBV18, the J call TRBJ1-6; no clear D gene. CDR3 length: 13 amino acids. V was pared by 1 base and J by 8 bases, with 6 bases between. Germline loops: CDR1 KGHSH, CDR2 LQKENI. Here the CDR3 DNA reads TGTGCCAGCTCACCACTTCTCGATTCACCCCTCCACTTT. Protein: CASSPLLDSPLHF.

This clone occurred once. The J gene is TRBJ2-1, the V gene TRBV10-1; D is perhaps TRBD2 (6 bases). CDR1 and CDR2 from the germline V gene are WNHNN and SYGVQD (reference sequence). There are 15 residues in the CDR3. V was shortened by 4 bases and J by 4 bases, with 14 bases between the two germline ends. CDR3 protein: CASSGLEGLYNEQFF. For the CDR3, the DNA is TGCGCCAGCAGTGGATTGGAGGGGTTGTACAATGAGCAGTTCTTC.

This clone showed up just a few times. The CDR3 is CSGDRGNTEAFF. DNA for the CDR3: TGCAGCGGGGACAGGGGGAACACTGAAGCTTTCTTT. The rearrangement joins TRBV29-1 to TRBJ1-1, with 10 bases that match TRBD1. The V segment lost 7 bases and the J segment 1 base; nucleotides outside the gene matches: 0. Germline assignment: CDR1 SQVTM and CDR2 ANQGSEA. This CDR3 has 12 amino acids.